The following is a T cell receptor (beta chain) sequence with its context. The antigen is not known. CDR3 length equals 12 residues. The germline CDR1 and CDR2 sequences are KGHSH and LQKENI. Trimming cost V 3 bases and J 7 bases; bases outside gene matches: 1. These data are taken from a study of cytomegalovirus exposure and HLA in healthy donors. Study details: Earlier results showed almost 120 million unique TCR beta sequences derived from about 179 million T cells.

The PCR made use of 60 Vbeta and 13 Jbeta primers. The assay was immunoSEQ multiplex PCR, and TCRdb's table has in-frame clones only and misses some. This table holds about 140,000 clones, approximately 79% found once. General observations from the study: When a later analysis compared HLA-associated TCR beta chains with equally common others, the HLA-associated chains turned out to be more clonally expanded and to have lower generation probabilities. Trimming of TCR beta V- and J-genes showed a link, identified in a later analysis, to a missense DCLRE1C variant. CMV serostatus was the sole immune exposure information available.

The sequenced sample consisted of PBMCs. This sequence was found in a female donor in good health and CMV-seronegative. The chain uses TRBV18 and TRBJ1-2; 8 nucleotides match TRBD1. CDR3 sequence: CASSPGQGGYTF. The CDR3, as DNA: TGTGCCAGCTCACCTGGACAGGGTGGCTACACCTTC. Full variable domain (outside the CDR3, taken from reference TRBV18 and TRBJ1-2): NAGVMQNPRHLVRRRGQEARLRCSPMKGHSHVYWYRQLPEEGLKFMVYLQKENIIDESGMPKERFSAEFPKEGPSILRIQQVVRGDSAAYFCASSPGQGGYTFGSGTRLTVV.